Each of the 16 T cell receptor beta chains below was sequenced from the same sample in a study of blood T cell repertoires in COVID-19. Using immunoSEQ multiplex PCR, the repertoire was profiled, and TCRdb retains in-frame clones only, with some absent. The sample has about 150,000 clones; roughly 89% are singletons. Source material: peripheral blood. The source is a human donor in a cohort sampled during active COVID-19.

The chain joins TRBV4-2 to TRBJ1-4; no definite D call. CDR1 is LGHNA and CDR2 is YNFKEQ in the germline V gene. The CDR3 contains 15 residues. V shed 0 bases and J shed 15 bases, with 20 bases lying between them. The CDR3 sequence is CASSQDTTGEARVFF. For the CDR3, the DNA is TGTGCCAGCAGCCAAGACACAACCGGGGAGGCAAGGGTGTTTTTT.

The J gene is TRBJ2-3, the V gene TRBV2; 15 bases are a match to TRBD2. The CDR3 contains 14 residues. Germline V gives CDR1 SNHLY, CDR2 FYNNEI. The V and J ends lost 8 bases and 5 bases, in that order; junction bases with no gene match: 2. CDR3 coding DNA: TGTGCCAGCGGACTAGCGGGAGGGCGAGATACGCAGTATTTT. Protein: CASGLAGGRDTQYF.

This clone was observed once. The chain links TRBV15 to TRBJ2-7; TRBD2 agrees at 8 bases. This CDR3 comprises 15 residues. V was pared by 0 bases and J by 5 bases, with 6 bases of the junction left unmatched. In germline, CDR1 is LNHNV, CDR2 YYDKDF (reference sequence). CDR3 in amino acids: CATSRDRAGVDEQYF. CDR3 nucleotide sequence: TGTGCCACCAGCAGAGATCGAGCGGGAGTGGACGAGCAGTACTTC.

This sequence joins TRBV7-9 and TRBJ1-6; no definite D call. CDR1 and CDR2 from the germline V gene are SEHNR and FQNEAQ (reference sequence). V shed 1 base and J shed 11 bases, with 12 bases lying between them. This CDR3 has 14 amino acids. The CDR3, as DNA: TGTGCCAGCAGCTTAGAGGCAGGTAGTGCACCCCTCCACTTT. As protein: CASSLEAGSAPLHF.

This clone was seen more than once but under ten times. The chain is built from TRBV2 and TRBJ1-1; D not resolved. Germline lookup yields CDR1 SNHLY and CDR2 FYNNEI. The CDR3 totals 11 residues. V was clipped by 8 bases and J by 5 bases, with 9 bases between them. CDR3 amino acids: CASLVETEAFF. For the CDR3, the DNA is TGTGCCAGCCTAGTAGAGACTGAAGCTTTCTTT.

The V and J genes are TRBV7-3 and TRBJ2-3; D ambiguous. The CDR3 contains 17 residues. V gave up 2 bases and J gave up 4 bases, with 19 bases separating them. The germline V gene encodes CDR1 SGHTA and CDR2 FQGTGA. The CDR3 spells CASSLQSGGTSADTQYF. As DNA, the CDR3 is TGTGCCAGCAGCTTACAGTCGGGTGGTACATCGGCAGATACGCAGTATTTT.

The chain carries TRBV4-3 and TRBJ2-7, with D possibly TRBD2 on 6 matching bases. The CDR3 length is 14 residues. V lost 1 base, J lost 3 bases, and 10 bases lay in between. Germline V gene sequence: CDR1 LGHNA, CDR2 YSLEER. The CDR3 sequence is CASSQGVRGYEQYF. CDR3 nucleotides: TGCGCCAGCAGCCAAGGGGTGCGGGGCTACGAGCAGTACTTC.

The rearrangement joins TRBV4-3 to TRBJ1-2; no clear D gene. V lost 0 bases, J lost 4 bases, and 9 bases lay in between. The length of the CDR3 is 14 residues. Germline loops: CDR1 LGHNA, CDR2 YSLEER. In nucleotides, the CDR3 is TGCGCCAGCAGCCAAGACGGGATGTCCTATGGCTACACCTTC. It codes for CASSQDGMSYGYTF.

The V and J genes are TRBV9 and TRBJ2-1; 11 bases agree with TRBD1. The CDR3 length is 15 residues. CDR1 and CDR2 from the germline V gene are SGDLS and YYNGEE. The J segment lost 3 bases and the V segment lost 2 bases, leaving 1 base of the junction unmatched. The CDR3: CASSVGTGGYNEQFF. The CDR3 DNA sequence: TGTGCCAGCAGCGTGGGGACAGGGGGCTACAATGAGCAGTTCTTC.

The V call is TRBV4-1, the J call TRBJ2-7; 11 bases are a match to TRBD2. V trimming: 3 bases; J trimming: 3 bases; junction bases outside the gene matches: 7. This CDR3 spans 16 amino acids. Germline V gene sequence: CDR1 MGHRA, CDR2 YSYEKL. CDR3 in DNA: TGCGCCAGCAGCCACTTGACTAGCGGGACATACTACGAGCAGTACTTC. This sequence encodes CASSHLTSGTYYEQYF.

The chain joins TRBV5-6 to TRBJ1-4, with TRBD1 matching 8 bases. Trimming cost V 2 bases and J 7 bases; bases outside gene matches: 4. CDR3 length: 14 amino acids. The germline CDR1 and CDR2 sequences are SGHDT and YYEEEE. The CDR3 DNA reads as TGTGCCAGCAGCTTAGCAGGGGGCGTTGAAAAACTGTTTTTT. Its translation is CASSLAGGVEKLFF. The whole variable domain, filled in from reference TRBV5-6 and TRBJ1-4, reads DAGVTQSPTHLIKTRGQQVTLRCSPKSGHDTVSWYQQALGQGPQFIFQYYEEEERQRGNFPDRFSGHQFPNYSSELNVNALLLGDSALYLCASSLAGGVEKLFFGSGTQLSVL.

The chain employs TRBV7-9 and TRBJ1-2; TRBD1 matches at 10 bases. V was clipped by 3 bases and J by 5 bases; unmatched bases: 9. There are 16 residues in the CDR3. In germline, CDR1 is SEHNR, CDR2 FQNEAQ (reference sequence). The CDR3 region has the DNA TGTGCCAGCAGCTTTACCCCGGGACAGGGGAATTATGGCTACACCTTC. Its translation is CASSFTPGQGNYGYTF. Using reference TRBV7-9 and TRBJ1-2 for the parts outside the CDR3, the full variable domain is DTGVSQNPRHKITKRGQNVTFRCDPISEHNRLYWYRQTLGQGPEFLTYFQNEAQLEKSRLLSDRFSAERPKGSFSTLEIQRTEQGDSAMYLCASSFTPGQGNYGYTFGSGTRLTVV.

The genes are TRBV24-1 and TRBJ1-1; tentative D call: TRBD1 (6 bases). CDR3 length equals 15 residues. V shed 4 bases and J shed 2 bases, with 13 bases lying between them. CDR1 is KGHDR and CDR2 is SFDVKD in the germline V gene. In nucleotides, the CDR3 is TGTGCCACCAGTGAGGGGGGGCGCTTTAACACTGAAGCTTTCTTT. Encoded protein: CATSEGGRFNTEAFF.

The DNA of the CDR3 is TGTGCCAGTCGGGGCGCGGGATCAGGCACTGAAGCTTTCTTT. This encodes CASRGAGSGTEAFF. This rearrangement joins TRBV6-5 to TRBJ1-1, with a weak D call TRBD1 (5 bases). Germline assignment: CDR1 MNHEY and CDR2 SVGAGI. The CDR3 runs to 14 residues. Trimming stripped 9 bases from V and 4 bases from J, with 18 bases between.

The V and J genes are TRBV25-1 and TRBJ1-1, with a weak D call TRBD1 (6 bases). The V and J ends lost 4 bases and 0 bases respectively, with 9 bases between them. This CDR3 is 14 amino acids long. The germline CDR1 and CDR2 sequences are MGHDK and SYGVNS. CDR3 sequence reads: CASSATGMNTEAFF. Written as DNA, the CDR3 is TGTGCCAGCAGTGCCACAGGGATGAACACTGAAGCTTTCTTT.

The rearrangement joins TRBV11-2 to TRBJ1-2, with no clear D. The V end lost 5 bases, the J end lost 7 bases, and 14 bases lay between the germline ends. Germline V lookup: CDR1 SGHAT, CDR2 FQNNGV. CDR3 size: 13 residues. CDR3 in amino acids: CASSPPGPAGYTF. In nucleotides, the CDR3 is TGTGCCAGCAGCCCTCCTGGGCCAGCTGGCTACACCTTC.